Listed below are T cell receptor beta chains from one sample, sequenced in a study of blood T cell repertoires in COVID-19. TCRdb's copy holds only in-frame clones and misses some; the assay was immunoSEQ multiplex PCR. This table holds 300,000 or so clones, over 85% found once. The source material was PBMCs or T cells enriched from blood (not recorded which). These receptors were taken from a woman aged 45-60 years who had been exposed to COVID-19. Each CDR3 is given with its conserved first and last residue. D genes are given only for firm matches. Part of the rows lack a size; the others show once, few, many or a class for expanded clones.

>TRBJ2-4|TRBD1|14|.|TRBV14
CASSGDSQGAVQYF
TGTGCCAGCAGCGGAGACTCTCAGGGGGCGGTTCAGTACTTC
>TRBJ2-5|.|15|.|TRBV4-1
CASSQGSAGKETQYF
TGCGCCAGCAGCCAAGGGTCAGCAGGGAAAGAGACCCAGTACTTC
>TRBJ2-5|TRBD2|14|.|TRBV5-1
CASGRGGPQETQYF
TGCGCCAGCGGGCGGGGGGGACCTCAAGAGACCCAGTACTTC
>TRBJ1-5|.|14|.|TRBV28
CASRPQGGIQPQHF
TGTGCCAGCAGGCCACAGGGTGGAATTCAGCCCCAGCATTTT
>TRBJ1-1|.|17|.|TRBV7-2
CASSSFPQVAPNTEAFF
TGTGCCAGCAGCTCTTTCCCCCAGGTGGCCCCGAACACTGAAGCTTTCTTT
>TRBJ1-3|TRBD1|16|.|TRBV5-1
CASSTRTGYPGNTIYF
TGCGCCAGCAGCACCCGGACAGGGTACCCTGGAAACACCATATATTTT
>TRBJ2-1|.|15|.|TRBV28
CASSSRGYSYNEQFF
TGTGCCAGCAGTTCGAGGGGGTACTCCTACAATGAGCAGTTCTTC
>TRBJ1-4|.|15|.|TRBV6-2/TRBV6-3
CASSHHGASEEKLFF
TGTGCCAGCAGCCACCATGGAGCCTCGGAGGAAAAACTGTTTTTT
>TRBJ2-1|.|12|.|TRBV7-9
CASSFEQANGIF
TGTGCCAGCAGCTTTGAACAGGCCAATGGGATCTTC
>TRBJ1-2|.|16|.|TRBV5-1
CASSLLVGGGDYGYTF
TGCGCCAGCAGCTTACTTGTTGGTGGAGGTGACTATGGCTACACCTTC
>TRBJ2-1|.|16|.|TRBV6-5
CASSYNRPSSYNEQFF
TGTGCCAGCAGTTACAACAGGCCCAGCTCCTACAATGAGCAGTTCTTC
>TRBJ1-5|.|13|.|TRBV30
CAWSVRDNQPQHF
TGTGCCTGGAGTGTACGGGACAATCAGCCCCAGCATTTT
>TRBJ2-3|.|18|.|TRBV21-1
CASSFLVAMGPGTDTQYF
TGTGCCAGCAGCTTCTTAGTGGCTATGGGGCCGGGCACAGATACGCAGTATTTT
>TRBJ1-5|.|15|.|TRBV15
CATSRGGANNQPQHF
TGTGCCACCAGCAGGGGGGGGGCTAACAATCAGCCCCAGCATTTT
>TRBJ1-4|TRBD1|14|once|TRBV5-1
CASSLGQGGEKLFF
TGCGCCAGCAGCTTAGGACAGGGAGGGGAAAAACTGTTTTTT
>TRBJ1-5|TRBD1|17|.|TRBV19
CASSITGTGISNQPQHF
TGTGCCAGTAGTATAACCGGGACAGGGATAAGCAATCAGCCCCAGCATTTT
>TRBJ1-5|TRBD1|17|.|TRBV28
CASSLQGDIGSNQPQHF
TGTGCCAGCAGTTTACAGGGGGATATAGGTAGCAATCAGCCCCAGCATTTT
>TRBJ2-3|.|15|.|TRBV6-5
CASTLQGLATDTQYF
TGTGCCAGCACCCTTCAAGGTCTAGCGACAGATACGCAGTATTTT
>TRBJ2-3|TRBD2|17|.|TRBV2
CASSEGLAGGSTDTQYF
TGTGCCAGCAGTGAGGGTCTAGCGGGGGGGAGCACAGATACGCAGTATTTT
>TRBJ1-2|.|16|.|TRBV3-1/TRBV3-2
CASSQDGGRGPAGYTF
TGTGCCAGCAGCCAAGATGGGGGCAGGGGACCGGCCGGCTACACCTTC
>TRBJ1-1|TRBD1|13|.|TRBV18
CASSPSGGTEAFF
TGTGCCAGCTCACCCTCAGGGGGCACTGAAGCTTTCTTT
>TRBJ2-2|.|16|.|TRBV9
CASSVGGLSNTGELFF
TGTGCCAGCAGCGTCGGGGGTCTTAGCAACACCGGGGAGCTGTTTTTT
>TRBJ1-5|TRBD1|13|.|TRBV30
CAWGTGRNQPQHF
TGTGCCTGGGGGACAGGTCGCAATCAGCCCCAGCATTTT
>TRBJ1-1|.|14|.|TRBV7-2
CASSVTGLNTEAFF
TGTGCCAGCAGCGTAACAGGGTTGAACACTGAAGCTTTCTTT
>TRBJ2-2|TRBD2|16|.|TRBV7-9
CASSPNVAGVAGELFF
TGTGCCAGCAGCCCTAACGTAGCGGGGGTAGCCGGGGAGCTGTTTTTT
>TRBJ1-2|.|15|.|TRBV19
CASSSLADYNYGYTF
TGTGCCAGTAGTAGTTTGGCAGATTATAACTATGGCTACACCTTC
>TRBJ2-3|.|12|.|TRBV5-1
CASSFRTDTQYF
TGCGCCAGCAGCTTCAGAACAGATACGCAGTATTTT
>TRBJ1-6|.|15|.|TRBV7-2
CASSLEQDHNSPLHF
TGTGCCAGCAGCTTAGAACAGGACCATAATTCACCCCTCCACTTT
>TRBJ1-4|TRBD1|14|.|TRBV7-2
CASSLDRGSEKLFF
TGTGCCAGCAGCTTAGACAGGGGGAGCGAAAAACTGTTTTTT
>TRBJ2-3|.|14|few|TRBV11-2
CASGSSDGTDTQYF
TGTGCCAGCGGTAGTAGCGATGGCACAGATACGCAGTATTTT
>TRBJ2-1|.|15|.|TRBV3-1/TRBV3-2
CASSQDSGGFNEQFF
TGTGCCAGCAGCCAAGATAGCGGTGGGTTCAATGAGCAGTTCTTC
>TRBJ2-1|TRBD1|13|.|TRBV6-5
CASTYNRGREQFF
TGTGCCAGCACATATAACAGGGGGCGGGAGCAGTTCTTC
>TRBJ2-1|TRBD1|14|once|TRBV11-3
CASSPGQAANEQFF
TGTGCCAGCAGCCCGGGACAGGCGGCCAATGAGCAGTTCTTC
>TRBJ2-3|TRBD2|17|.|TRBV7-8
CASSDLWERGRTDTQYF
TGTGCCAGCAGCGACCTGTGGGAGCGGGGGCGCACAGATACGCAGTATTTT
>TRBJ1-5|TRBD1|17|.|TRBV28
CASSLGTGFKGNQPQHF
TGTGCCAGCAGTTTAGGGACAGGGTTCAAGGGCAATCAGCCCCAGCATTTT
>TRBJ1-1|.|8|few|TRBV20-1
CSAGAAFF
TGCAGTGCTGGGGCGGCTTTCTTT
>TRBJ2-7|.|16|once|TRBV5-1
CASSLFFGGSSYEQYF
TGCGCCAGCAGCTTGTTCTTCGGCGGAAGCTCCTACGAGCAGTACTTC
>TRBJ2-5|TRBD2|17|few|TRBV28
CASTLGGLAGGWETQYF
TGTGCCAGCACCCTGGGGGGACTAGCGGGGGGCTGGGAGACCCAGTACTTC
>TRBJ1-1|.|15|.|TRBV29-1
CSVEVPTAMNTEAFF
TGCAGCGTTGAAGTCCCGACAGCCATGAACACTGAAGCTTTCTTT
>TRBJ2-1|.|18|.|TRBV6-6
CASSQKPPRQGRYNEQFF
TGTGCCAGCAGTCAAAAGCCCCCTCGGCAGGGAAGGTACAATGAGCAGTTCTTC
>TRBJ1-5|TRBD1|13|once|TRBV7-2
CASSGTGNQPQHF
TGTGCCAGCAGCGGGACAGGCAATCAGCCCCAGCATTTT
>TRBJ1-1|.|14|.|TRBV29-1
CSVESWGGNTEAFF
TGCAGCGTTGAATCCTGGGGCGGGAATACTGAAGCTTTCTTT
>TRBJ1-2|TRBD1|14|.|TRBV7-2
CASRSQGARYGYTF
TGTGCCAGCAGGTCTCAGGGGGCGCGCTATGGCTACACCTTC
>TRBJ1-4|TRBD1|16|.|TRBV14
CASSQPGQGRGEKLFF
TGTGCCAGCAGCCAACCCGGACAGGGGAGGGGTGAAAAACTGTTTTTT
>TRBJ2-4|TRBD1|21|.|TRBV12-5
CASGLVRAGQGAKLAKNIQYF
TGTGCTAGTGGTTTGGTACGAGCGGGACAGGGGGCAAAGCTAGCCAAAAACATTCAGTACTTC
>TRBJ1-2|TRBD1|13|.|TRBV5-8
CASSLQGADGYTF
TGTGCCAGCAGCTTGCAGGGGGCGGATGGCTACACCTTC
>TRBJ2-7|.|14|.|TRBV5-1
CASKPGYVSYEQYF
TGCGCCAGTAAGCCAGGGTATGTCTCCTACGAGCAGTACTTC
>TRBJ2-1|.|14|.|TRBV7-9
CASSLEGGKGEQFF
TGTGCCAGCAGCTTAGAAGGGGGTAAGGGTGAGCAGTTCTTC
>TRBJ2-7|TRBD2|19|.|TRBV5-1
CASSLGLSSGGTLYYEQYF
TGCGCCAGCAGCTTGGGTTTGAGTAGCGGGGGCACTTTATACTACGAGCAGTACTTC
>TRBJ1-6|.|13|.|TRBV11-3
CASSLDQLSPLHF
TGTGCCAGCAGCTTAGATCAACTGTCACCCCTCCACTTT
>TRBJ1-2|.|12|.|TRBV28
CASYGLIYGYTF
TGTGCCAGCTACGGACTAATCTATGGCTACACCTTC
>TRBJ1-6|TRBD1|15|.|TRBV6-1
CASSEVSRGHVALHF
TGTGCCAGCAGTGAAGTATCCAGGGGGCATGTTGCCCTCCACTTT
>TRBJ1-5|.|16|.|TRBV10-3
CAISEWGDRNNQPQHF
TGTGCCATCAGTGAATGGGGAGATCGAAACAATCAGCCCCAGCATTTT
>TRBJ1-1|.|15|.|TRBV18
CASSGGGEVDTEAFF
TGTGCCAGCTCAGGCGGGGGAGAGGTGGACACTGAAGCTTTCTTT